This T cell receptor (beta chain) was recorded in a study of memory CD4+ T cells and cytomegalovirus serostatus. Study details: Of the healthy Belgian adults, 9 were CMV seropositive and 20 to 25 seronegative.

A remark on this clone: Its matching antigen is unknown.

Per the study methods: After removing out-of-frame reads, around 2,100,000 distinct TCRbeta sequences remained. TCRdb keeps only in-frame clones here, not all; method: immunoSEQ multiplex PCR. That table supplies the V and J calls and clone size; D and trimming were determined from the DNA. The table shows about 92,000 clones, with under 90% occurring only once. Study-wide results and limits: Suggested: most of the CMV-linked TCR signature lies in CD4+ memory cells.

The sort gate was single viable CD3+CD4+CD8-CD45RO+ cells for memory CD4+ T cells. CMV serostatus came from serum IgG against pp150, pp28, p38, p52. Germline CDR1 is SGHRS and CDR2 is YFSETQ. V dropped 7 bases and J dropped 8; count of bases not matched to a gene: 18. CDR3 length equals 16 residues. This chain joins TRBV5-1 and TRBJ1-2; 9 nucleotides align to TRBD1. The TCR was taken from an adult in good health and CMV-seropositive. The sequencing input was memory CD4+ T cells from blood. The CDR3, as DNA: TGCGCCAGCCTACTGGGAGCGGGACAGGGATTTGACGGCTACACCTTC. It specifies CASLLGAGQGFDGYTF.